This section outlines one T cell receptor (beta chain) sequence together with its context. No antigen is known for it. Germline V gene data show CDR1 as KGHSH and CDR2 as LQKENI. The CDR3 is 16 amino acids. Trimming pared 3 bases from V and 5 bases from J, leaving 19 bases between. Each CDR3 protein gets one entry after TCRdb re-called the RACE reads with MiXCR. The sample consists of about 76,000 distinct CDR3 sequences, 13% of them appearing once. These data originate in a study of human T cells and chemical hapten exposure. As for the study in general: A mostly female patient group had alopecia areata, totalis or universalis. Findings of the study overall: No shift was seen in TCRs above 1 in 1000 frequency with DPC sensitization.

Stated time point: patch test 3, about 24 weeks after DPC sensitization. Treatment denoted: therapeutic diphenylcyclopropenone sensitization with weekly scalp DPC. Patches went on only after blood had been drawn each time. RNA extraction used unfractionated whole blood as the source of total RNA. The sequence was obtained from a woman between 45 and 65 years old with alopecia areata. Some clones in this sample may be carry-over from other donors' samples. Sequencing used whole blood, obtained in connection with sensitization to the hapten diphenylcyclopropenone (DPC). The chain couples TRBV18 to TRBJ1-1, with TRBD1 as a possible D gene (6 bases). The CDR3 sequence is CASSPGAEGPQTEAFF. The DNA of the CDR3 is TGTGCCAGCTCACCGGGGGCTGAGGGGCCACAGACTGAAGCTTTCTTT.